The sequence of this T cell receptor (beta chain) was determined in a study of shared clonotypes between healthy human individuals. Study-wide results and caveats: Naive subsets typically showed greater estimated richness than memory subsets. In several donors, around 4.5% of naive CD4 clonotypes appeared in common.

Recent acute infections and vaccinations were absent in the healthy HIV-negative adult donors. As concerns this clone: Its matching antigen is unknown.

Deep was the level at which the assay was run. Clones were sequenced by immunoSEQ multiplex PCR, and TCRdb holds only the in-frame ones, with some missing. The sample lists around 300,000 clones, roughly 91% occurring once. The CDR3 covers 14 residues. Germline CDR1 SGHDT, CDR2 YYEEEE. V lost 1 base to trimming and J lost 2 bases, with 10 bases between them. Sample: memory CD8+ T cells sorted from blood. The sample's subset: CD45RO+ cells pooled with CCR7-negative TemRA cells. This rearrangement joins TRBV5-6 to TRBJ2-7, with TRBD1 as a possible D gene (5 bases). The sequence was collected from a young man in good health. The CDR3 DNA reads TGTGCCAGCAGCTTGATAACAGGAACCTACGAGCAGTACTTC. It yields the protein CASSLITGTYEQYF.